A single T cell receptor (beta chain) is shown here with its context. The antigen is undetermined. This specimen belongs to a study of CD8+CD57+ T cells in acquired aplastic anemia. Turning to the study itself: Sorted CD4+ and CD8+ cells yielded around 3.2 ug of DNA on average.

The germline gives CDR1 MNHNS, CDR2 SASEGT. The germline V and J ends were trimmed by 5 bases and 12 bases, with 19 bases remaining between them. The CDR3 length is 13 residues. Selection for sequencing was limited to patients who had shown CD8+CD57+ cell expansion by flow cytometry. The diagnosis in all patients was severe acquired aplastic anemia. Patients had undergone no therapy by the time their blood was sampled. General study results and limits: Researchers report that twenty-nine CD8+ CDR3 sequences appeared in both patients and controls.

Genomic DNA provided the template from which TCR beta VDJ and CDR3 profiles were obtained. TCRdb recomputed calls from the reads with MiXCR, one row per CDR3 protein. In the table there are more than 250,000 distinct CDR3 sequences, 82% of which are singletons. The chain combines TRBV6-1 with TRBJ1-2, with a possible D match to TRBD1 (6 bases). The sequence came from a human donor with aplastic anemia. Sequenced input: sorted CD4+, CD8+, or CD8+CD57+ T cells (not recorded which) from PBMCs. CDR3: CASSKTAAGGNTF. The DNA for the CDR3 is TGTGCCAGCAGTAAGACCGCAGCGGGGGGCAACACCTTC.